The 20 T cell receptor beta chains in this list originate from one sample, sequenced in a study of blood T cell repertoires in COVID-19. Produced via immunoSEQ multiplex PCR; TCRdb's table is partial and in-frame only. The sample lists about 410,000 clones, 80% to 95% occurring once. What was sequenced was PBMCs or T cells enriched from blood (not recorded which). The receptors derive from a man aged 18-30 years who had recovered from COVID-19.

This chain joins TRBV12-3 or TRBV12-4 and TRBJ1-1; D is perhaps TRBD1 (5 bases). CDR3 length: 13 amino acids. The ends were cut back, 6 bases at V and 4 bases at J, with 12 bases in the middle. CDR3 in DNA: TGTGCCAGCAGCAGGGACGGGGGCACTGAAGCTTTCTTT. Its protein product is CASSRDGGTEAFF.

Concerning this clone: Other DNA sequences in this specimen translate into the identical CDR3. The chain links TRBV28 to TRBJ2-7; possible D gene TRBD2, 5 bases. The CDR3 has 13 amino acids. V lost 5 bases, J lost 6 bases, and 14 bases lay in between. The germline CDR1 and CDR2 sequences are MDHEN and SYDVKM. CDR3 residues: CASSRPGKSEQYF. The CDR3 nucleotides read TGTGCCAGCAGTCGACCCGGGAAGTCCGAGCAGTACTTC. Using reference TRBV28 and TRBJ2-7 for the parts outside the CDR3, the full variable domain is DVKVTQSSRYLVKRTGEKVFLECVQDMDHENMFWYRQDPGLGLRLIYFSYDVKMKEKGDIPEGYSVSREKKERFSLILESASTNQTSMYLCASSRPGKSEQYFGPGTRLTVT.

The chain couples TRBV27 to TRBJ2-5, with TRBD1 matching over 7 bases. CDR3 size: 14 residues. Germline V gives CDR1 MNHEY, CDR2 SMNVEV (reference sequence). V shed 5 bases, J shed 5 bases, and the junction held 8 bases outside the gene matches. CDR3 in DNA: TGTGCCAGCAGTCTCCTCGACAGGGCGGAGACCCAGTACTTC. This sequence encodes CASSLLDRAETQYF.

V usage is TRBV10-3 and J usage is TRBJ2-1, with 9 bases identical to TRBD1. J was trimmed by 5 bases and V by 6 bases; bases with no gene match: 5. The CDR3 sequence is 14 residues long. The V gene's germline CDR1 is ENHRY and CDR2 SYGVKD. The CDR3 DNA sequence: TGTGCCATCAGGGGACAGGGCGGTCACAATGAGCAGTTCTTC. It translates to CAIRGQGGHNEQFF.

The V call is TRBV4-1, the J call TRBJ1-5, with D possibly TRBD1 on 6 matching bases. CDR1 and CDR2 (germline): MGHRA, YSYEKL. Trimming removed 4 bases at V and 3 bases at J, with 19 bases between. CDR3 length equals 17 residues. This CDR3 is CASSPLEQGIFNQPQHF. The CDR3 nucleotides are TGCGCCAGCAGCCCCTTAGAGCAGGGGATATTCAATCAGCCCCAGCATTTT.

CDR3 in amino acids: CASSLAQPGGSNQPQHF. For the CDR3, the DNA is TGTGCCAGCAGCTTAGCCCAGCCCGGGGGTAGCAATCAGCCCCAGCATTTT. The rearrangement uses TRBV7-8 and TRBJ1-5; the D gene is possibly TRBD1 (5 bases). The germline CDR1 and CDR2 sequences are SGHVS and FQNEAQ. The CDR3 runs 17 residues. Trimming cost V 0 bases and J 0 bases, with 12 bases left between them.

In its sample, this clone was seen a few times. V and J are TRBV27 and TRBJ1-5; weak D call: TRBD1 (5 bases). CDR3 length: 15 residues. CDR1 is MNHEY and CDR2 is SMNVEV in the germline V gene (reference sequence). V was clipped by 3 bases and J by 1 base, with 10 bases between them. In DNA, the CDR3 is TGTGCCAGCAGTTTTGGGGCAGGCAGCAATCAGCCCCAGCATTTT. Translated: CASSFGAGSNQPQHF.

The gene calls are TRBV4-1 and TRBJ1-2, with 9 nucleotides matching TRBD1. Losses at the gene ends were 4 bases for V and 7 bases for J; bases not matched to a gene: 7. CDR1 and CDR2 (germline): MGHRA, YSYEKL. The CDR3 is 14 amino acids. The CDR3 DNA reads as TGCGCCAGCAGCCCGTTACAGGGGGCGCCTGGCTACACCTTC. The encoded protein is CASSPLQGAPGYTF.

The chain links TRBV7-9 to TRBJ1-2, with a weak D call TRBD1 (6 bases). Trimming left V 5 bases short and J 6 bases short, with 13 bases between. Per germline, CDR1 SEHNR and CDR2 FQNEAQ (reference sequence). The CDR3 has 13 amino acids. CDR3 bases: TGTGCCAGCAGCGGGGTAACAGGGAATGGCTACACCTTC. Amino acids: CASSGVTGNGYTF.

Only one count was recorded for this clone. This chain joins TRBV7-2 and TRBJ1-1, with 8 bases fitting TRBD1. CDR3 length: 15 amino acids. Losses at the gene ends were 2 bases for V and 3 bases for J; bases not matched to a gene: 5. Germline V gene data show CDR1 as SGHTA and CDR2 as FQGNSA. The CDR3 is CASSLLGQGYTEAFF. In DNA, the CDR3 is TGTGCCAGCAGCTTACTTGGACAGGGTTACACTGAAGCTTTCTTT.

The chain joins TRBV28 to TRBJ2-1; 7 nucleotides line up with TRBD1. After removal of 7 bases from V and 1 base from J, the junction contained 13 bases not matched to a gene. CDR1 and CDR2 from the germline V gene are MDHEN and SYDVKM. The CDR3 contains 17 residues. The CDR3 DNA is TGTGCCAGCATGGTTAACAGGGGAAGGGCTTCCTACAATGAGCAGTTCTTC. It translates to CASMVNRGRASYNEQFF.

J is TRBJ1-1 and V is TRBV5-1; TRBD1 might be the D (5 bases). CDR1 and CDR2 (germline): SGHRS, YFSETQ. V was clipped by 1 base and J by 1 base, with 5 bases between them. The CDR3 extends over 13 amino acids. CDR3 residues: CASSLQGNTEAFF. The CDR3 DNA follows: TGCGCCAGCAGCTTGCAGGGGAACACTGAAGCTTTCTTT.

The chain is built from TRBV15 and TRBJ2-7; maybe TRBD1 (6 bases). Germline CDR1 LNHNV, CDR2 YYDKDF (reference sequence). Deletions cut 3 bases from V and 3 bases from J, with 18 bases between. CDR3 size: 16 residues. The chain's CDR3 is CATSSSQGVPLYEQYF. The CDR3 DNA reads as TGTGCCACCAGCAGCTCACAGGGAGTTCCCCTCTACGAGCAGTACTTC. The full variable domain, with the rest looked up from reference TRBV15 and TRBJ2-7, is DAMVIQNPRYQVTQFGKPVTLSCSQTLNHNVMYWYQQKSSQAPKLLFHYYDKDFNNEADTPDNFQSRRPNTSFCFLDIRSPGLGDTAMYLCATSSSQGVPLYEQYFGPGTRLTVT.

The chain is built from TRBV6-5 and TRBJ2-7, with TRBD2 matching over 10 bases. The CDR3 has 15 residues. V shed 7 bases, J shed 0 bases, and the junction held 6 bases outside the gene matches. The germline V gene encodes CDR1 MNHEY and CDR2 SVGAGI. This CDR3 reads CASTWTSGNSYEQYF. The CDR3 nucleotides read TGTGCCAGCACTTGGACTAGCGGAAACTCCTACGAGCAGTACTTC.

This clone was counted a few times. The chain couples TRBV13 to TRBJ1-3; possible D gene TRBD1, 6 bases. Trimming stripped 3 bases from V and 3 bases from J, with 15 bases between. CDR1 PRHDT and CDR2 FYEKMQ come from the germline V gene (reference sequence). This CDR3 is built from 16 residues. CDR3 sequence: CASSFPSGQHGNTIYF. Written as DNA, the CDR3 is TGTGCCAGCAGCTTCCCTTCCGGACAGCATGGAAACACCATATATTTT.

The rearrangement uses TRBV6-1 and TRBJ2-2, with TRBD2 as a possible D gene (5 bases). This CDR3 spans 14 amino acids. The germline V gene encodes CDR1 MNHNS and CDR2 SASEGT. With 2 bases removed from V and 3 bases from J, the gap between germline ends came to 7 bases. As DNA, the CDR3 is TGTGCCAGCAGTGAACAGGACTACACCGGGGAGCTGTTTTTT. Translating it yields CASSEQDYTGELFF.

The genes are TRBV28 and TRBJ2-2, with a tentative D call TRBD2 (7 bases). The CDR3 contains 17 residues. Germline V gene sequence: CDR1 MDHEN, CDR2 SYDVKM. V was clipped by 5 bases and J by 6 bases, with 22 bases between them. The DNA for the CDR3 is TGTGCCAGCAGTAACCGCAGGGGCGGGAGTAATGCCGGGGAGCTGTTTTTT. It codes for CASSNRRGGSNAGELFF.

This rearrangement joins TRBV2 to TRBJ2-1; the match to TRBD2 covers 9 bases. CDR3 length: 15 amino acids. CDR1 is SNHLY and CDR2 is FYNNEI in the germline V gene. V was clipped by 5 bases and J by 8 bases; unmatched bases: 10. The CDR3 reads CASSSMTSGSYEQFF. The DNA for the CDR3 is TGTGCCAGCAGTTCTATGACTAGCGGTAGCTATGAGCAGTTCTTC.

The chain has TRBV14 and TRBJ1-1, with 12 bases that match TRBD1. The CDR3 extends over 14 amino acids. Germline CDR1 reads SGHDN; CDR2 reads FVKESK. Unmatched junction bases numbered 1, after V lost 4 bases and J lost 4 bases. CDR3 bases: TGTGCCAGCAGCCGGGGACAGGGGGCCACTGAAGCTTTCTTT. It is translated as CASSRGQGATEAFF.

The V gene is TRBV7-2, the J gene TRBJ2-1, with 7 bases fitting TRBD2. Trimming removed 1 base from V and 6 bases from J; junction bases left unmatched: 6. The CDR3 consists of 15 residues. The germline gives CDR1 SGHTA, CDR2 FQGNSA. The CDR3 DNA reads TGTGCCAGCAGCTTAGGGCCCGGCGGGGGCAATGAGCAGTTCTTC. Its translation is CASSLGPGGGNEQFF.